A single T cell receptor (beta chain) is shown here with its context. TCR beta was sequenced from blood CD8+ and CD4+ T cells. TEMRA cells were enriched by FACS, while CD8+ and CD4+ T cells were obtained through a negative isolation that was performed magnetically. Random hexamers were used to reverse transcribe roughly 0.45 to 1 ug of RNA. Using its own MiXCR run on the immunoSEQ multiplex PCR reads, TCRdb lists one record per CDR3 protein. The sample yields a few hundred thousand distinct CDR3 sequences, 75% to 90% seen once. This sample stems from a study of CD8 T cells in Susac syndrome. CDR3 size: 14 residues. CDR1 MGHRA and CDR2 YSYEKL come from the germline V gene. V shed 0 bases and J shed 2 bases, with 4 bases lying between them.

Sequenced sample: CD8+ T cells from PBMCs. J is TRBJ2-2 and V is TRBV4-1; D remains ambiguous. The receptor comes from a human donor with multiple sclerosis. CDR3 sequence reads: CASSQDRNTGELFF. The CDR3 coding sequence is TGCGCCAGCAGCCAAGATCGCAACACCGGGGAGCTGTTTTTT.